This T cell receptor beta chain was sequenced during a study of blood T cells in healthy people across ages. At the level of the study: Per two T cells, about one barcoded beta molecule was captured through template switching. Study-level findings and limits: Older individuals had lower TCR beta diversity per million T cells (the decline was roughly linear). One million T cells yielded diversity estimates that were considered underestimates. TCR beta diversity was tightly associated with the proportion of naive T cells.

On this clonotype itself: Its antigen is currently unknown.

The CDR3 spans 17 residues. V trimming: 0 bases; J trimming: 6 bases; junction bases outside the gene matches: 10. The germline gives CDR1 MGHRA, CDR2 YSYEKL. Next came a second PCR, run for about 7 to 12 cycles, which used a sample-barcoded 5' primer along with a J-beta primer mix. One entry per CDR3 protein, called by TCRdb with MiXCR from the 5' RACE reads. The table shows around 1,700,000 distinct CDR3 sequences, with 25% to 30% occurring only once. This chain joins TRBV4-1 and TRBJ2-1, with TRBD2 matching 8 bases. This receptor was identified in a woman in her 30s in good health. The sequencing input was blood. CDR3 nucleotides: TGCGCCAGCAGCCAAGATCAACCGGGAGGGGGGCTCAATGAGCAGTTCTTC. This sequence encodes CASSQDQPGGGLNEQFF.